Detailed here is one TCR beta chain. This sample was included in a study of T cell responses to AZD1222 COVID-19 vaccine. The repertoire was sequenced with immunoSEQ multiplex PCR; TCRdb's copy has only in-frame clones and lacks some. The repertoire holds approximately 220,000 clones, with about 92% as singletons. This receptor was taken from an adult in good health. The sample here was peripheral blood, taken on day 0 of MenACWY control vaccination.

CDR3 region: CASSFGPNEKLFF. The CDR3 nucleotides read TGCGCCAGCAGCTTTGGGCCAAATGAAAAACTGTTTTTT. V and J are TRBV5-1 and TRBJ1-4, with D unclear. This CDR3 is 13 amino acids long. V was pared by 2 bases and J by 5 bases, with 7 bases between. CDR1 SGHRS and CDR2 YFSETQ come from the germline V gene. The full variable domain, completed using reference TRBV5-1 and TRBJ1-4, is KAGVTQTPRYLIKTRGQQVTLSCSPISGHRSVSWYQQTPGQGLQFLFEYFSETQRNKGNFPGRFSGRQFSNSRSEMNVSTLELGDSALYLCASSFGPNEKLFFGSGTQLSVL.